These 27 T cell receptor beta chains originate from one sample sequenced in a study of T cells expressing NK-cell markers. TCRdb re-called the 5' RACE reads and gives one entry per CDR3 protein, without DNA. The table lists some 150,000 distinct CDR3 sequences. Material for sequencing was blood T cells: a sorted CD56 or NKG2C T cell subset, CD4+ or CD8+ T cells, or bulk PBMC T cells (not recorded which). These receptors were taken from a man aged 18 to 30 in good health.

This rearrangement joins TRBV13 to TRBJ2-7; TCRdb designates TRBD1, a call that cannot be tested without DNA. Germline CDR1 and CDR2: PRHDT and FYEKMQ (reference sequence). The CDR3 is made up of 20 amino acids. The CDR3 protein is CASSPYRGPADGAFTYEQYF.

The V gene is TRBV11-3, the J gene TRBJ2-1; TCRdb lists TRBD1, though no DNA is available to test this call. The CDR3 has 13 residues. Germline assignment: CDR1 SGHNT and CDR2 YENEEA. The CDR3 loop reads CASSLAGRNEQFF.

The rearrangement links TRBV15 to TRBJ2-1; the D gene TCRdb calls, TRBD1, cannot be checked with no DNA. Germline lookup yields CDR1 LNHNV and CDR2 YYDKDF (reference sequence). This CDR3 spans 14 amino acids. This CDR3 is CATSRGAGRNEQFF.

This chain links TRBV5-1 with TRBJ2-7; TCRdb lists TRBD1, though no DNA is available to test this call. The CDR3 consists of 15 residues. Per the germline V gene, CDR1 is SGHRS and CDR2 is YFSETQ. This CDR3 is CASSLLPAGEYEQYF.

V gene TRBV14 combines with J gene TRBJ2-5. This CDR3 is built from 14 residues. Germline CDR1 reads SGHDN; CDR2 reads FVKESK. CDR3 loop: CASSQVLVGSSQYF.

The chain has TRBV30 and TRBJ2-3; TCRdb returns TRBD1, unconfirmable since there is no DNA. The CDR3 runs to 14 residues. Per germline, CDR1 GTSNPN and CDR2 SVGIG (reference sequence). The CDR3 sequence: CAWSTGHSTDTQYF.

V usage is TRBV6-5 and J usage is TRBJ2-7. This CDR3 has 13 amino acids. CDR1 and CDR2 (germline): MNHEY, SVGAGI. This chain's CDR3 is CASSYSQTHEQYF.

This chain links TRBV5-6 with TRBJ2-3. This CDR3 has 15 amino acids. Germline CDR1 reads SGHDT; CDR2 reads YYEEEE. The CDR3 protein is CASSLGGTSTDTQYF.

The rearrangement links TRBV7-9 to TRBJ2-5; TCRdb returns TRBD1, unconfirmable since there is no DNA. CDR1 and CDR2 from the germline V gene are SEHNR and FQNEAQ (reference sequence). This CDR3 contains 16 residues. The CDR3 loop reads CASRQTDRGVHETQYF.

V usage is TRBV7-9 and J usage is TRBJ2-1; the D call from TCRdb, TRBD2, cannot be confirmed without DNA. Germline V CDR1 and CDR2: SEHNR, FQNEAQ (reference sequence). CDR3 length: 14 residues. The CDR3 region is CASSTPGLDDEQFF. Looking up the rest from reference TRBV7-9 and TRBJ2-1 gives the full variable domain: DTGVSQNPRHKITKRGQNVTFRCDPISEHNRLYWYRQTLGQGPEFLTYFQNEAQLEKSRLLSDRFSAERPKGSFSTLEIQRTEQGDSAMYLCASSTPGLDDEQFFGPGTRLTVL.

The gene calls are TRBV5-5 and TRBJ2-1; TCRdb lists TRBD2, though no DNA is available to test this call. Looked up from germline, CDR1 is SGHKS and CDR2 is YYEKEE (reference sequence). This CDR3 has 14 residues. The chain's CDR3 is CASSLVSGRNEQFF.

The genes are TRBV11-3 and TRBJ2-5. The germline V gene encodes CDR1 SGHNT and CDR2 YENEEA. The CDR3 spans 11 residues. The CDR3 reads CASSDRETQYF.

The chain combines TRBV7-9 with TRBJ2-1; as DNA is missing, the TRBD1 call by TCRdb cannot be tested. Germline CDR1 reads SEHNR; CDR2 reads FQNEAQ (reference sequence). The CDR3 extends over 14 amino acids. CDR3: CASSAVGGHNEQFF.

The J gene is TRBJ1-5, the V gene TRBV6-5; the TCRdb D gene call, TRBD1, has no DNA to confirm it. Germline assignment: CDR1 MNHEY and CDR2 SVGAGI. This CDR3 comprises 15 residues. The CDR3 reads CASSLESGANQPQHF.

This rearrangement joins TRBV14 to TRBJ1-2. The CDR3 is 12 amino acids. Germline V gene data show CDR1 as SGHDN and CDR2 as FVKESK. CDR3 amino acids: CASSQDQWGYTF.

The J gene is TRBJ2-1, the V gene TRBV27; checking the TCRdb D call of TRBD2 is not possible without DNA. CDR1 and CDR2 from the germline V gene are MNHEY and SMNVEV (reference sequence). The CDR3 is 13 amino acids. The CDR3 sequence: CASSFGGLLEQFF.

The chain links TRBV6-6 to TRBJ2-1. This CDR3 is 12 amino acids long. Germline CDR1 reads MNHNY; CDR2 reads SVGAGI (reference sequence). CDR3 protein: CASSYSTSAQFF.

CDR3 sequence: CASSLEGANGLGNEQFF. This chain connects TRBV5-6 to TRBJ2-1; the TCRdb call, TRBD1, lacks DNA for checking. Germline V gene sequence: CDR1 SGHDT, CDR2 YYEEEE. The CDR3 consists of 17 residues.

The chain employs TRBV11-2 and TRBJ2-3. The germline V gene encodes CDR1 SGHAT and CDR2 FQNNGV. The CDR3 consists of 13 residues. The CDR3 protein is CASSLYGSDTQYF.

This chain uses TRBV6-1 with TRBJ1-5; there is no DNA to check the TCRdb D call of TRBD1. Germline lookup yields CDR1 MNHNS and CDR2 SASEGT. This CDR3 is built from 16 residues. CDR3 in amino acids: CASSESWGRSNQPQHF.

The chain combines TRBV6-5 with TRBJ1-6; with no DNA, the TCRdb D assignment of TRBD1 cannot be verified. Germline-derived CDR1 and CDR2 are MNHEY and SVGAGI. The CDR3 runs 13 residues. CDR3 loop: CASSYPGASPLHF.

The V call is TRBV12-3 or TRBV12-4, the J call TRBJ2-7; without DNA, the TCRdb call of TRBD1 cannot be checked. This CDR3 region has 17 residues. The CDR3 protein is CASRSGSGGMRWYEQYF.

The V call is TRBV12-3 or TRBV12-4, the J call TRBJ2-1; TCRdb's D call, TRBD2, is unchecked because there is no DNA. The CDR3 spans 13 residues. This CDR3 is CASSLPGGDEQFF.

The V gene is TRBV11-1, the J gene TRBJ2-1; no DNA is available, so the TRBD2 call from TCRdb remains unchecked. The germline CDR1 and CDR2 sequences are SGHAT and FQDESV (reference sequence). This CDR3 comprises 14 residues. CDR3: CASSPATGPWEQFF.

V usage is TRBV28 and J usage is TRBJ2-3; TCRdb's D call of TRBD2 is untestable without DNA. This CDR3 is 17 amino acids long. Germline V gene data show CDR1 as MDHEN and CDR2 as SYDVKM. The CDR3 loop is CASSFDLRESSTDTQYF.

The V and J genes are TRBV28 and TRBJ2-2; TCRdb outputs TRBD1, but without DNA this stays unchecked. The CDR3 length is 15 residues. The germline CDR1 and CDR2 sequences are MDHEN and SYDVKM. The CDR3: CASRGGMPNTGELFF. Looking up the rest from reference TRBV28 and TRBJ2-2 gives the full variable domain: DVKVTQSSRYLVKRTGEKVFLECVQDMDHENMFWYRQDPGLGLRLIYFSYDVKMKEKGDIPEGYSVSREKKERFSLILESASTNQTSMYLCASRGGMPNTGELFFGEGSRLTVL.

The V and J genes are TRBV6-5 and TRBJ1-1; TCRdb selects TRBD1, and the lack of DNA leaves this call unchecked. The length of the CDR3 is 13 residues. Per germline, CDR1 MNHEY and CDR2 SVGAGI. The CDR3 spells CASGPRGGTEAFF.